Listed here is a single T cell receptor beta chain. The antigen it binds to is not known. Qualities for individual bases were not recorded, and no much larger clone is one base off. Library generation was performed with RT-PCR. TCRdb lists the instrument as Illumina HiSeq 2500. The public reads were reprocessed in TCRdb via fastp at Q25 and MiXCR, keeping in-frame beta chains. Entries are consolidated by CDR3 protein sequence, retaining the most common genes and DNA. The sample profile shows 400,000 to 650,000 distinct CDR3 sequences; approximately 6.9% of them were found once. The ten largest clones represent about an eighth of the sample. This sample is part of a study of response to subunit inactivated influenza vaccine (dated by TCRdb to the late 2010s). Some background on the complete study: To follow how T cells responded to a trivalent subunit inactivated influenza vaccine, the researchers relied on deep quantitative profiling of the T cell receptor repertoire. The investigation overall reported the following: The authors proposed that each seasonal influenza vaccination may bring in only a limited number of new T cells.

Its CDR3 holds 15 amino acids, cysteine through phenylalanine. Just the 45-base CDR3 DNA is kept, in frame starting at base 1. The germline ends are 17 bases apart after V is trimmed by 4 bases and J by 8 bases. This receptor was identified in a man between 50 and 69 years old who received an inactivated influenza vaccine. Donor details come from another sample of the same person, matched by shared clones. The rearrangement joined TRBV12-3 or TRBV12-4 to TRBJ1-4, with a weak D call of TRBD1 (5 bases match). This sample comprised PBMCs from blood, obtained roughly 24 months after vaccination. The sequenced DNA is TGTGCCAGCAGTTCTACTCAGGGTTTGGGGGAAAAACTGTTTTTT. Its protein reads: CASSSTQGLGEKLFF.